These 25 T cell receptor beta chains were all obtained from the same sample, sequenced in a study of T-cell reconstitution after alpha-beta-depleted transplantation in children. TCRbeta library construction was performed incorporating unique molecular identifiers. TCRdb redid the calling of the PCR reads with MiXCR, one entry per CDR3 protein. The sample holds 200,000 to 250,000 distinct CDR3 sequences, approximately 9.7% seen once. The sample in question was PBMCs from the stem cell graft donor, obtained from the stem cell graft. These receptors were collected from a human donor who donated a stem cell graft to a child with SCID.

This clonotype was counted ten times or more. This chain joins TRBV28 and TRBJ2-7, with no clear D. This CDR3 region has 14 residues. The ends were cut back, 7 bases at V and 2 bases at J, with 15 bases in the middle. The germline V gene has CDR1 MDHEN and CDR2 SYDVKM. Here the CDR3 reads CASNSPGNPYEQYF. DNA of the CDR3: TGTGCCAGCAACTCCCCCGGAAACCCCTACGAGCAGTACTTC.

This clonotype was detected many times. The V gene is TRBV5-6, the J gene TRBJ1-2; D unresolved. CDR1 is SGHDT and CDR2 is YYEEEE in the germline V gene. V lost 0 bases, J lost 0 bases, and 6 bases lay in between. The CDR3 has 14 residues. The CDR3 DNA reads TGTGCCAGCAGCTTGGGGCAGGCTAACTATGGCTACACCTTC. Amino acids: CASSLGQANYGYTF.

The J gene is TRBJ1-2, the V gene TRBV2, with 8 bases matching TRBD1. CDR3 length: 16 amino acids. V lost 6 bases and J lost 0; bases outside the gene matches: 9. Germline assignment: CDR1 SNHLY and CDR2 FYNNEI. The CDR3 DNA sequence: TGTGCCAGCAGAGCGGACAGGGCGTTCTCTAACTATGGCTACACCTTC. Its protein product is CASRADRAFSNYGYTF.

This clonotype was recorded at least ten times. V is TRBV5-1 and J is TRBJ2-2; unclear D gene. Germline loops: CDR1 SGHRS, CDR2 YFSETQ. The CDR3 spans 13 residues. Trimming pared 6 bases from V and 3 bases from J, leaving 9 bases between. The CDR3 DNA follows: TGCGCCAGCATGGAAGCTGACACCGGGGAGCTGTTTTTT. As protein: CASMEADTGELFF.

This clonotype was observed many times. This chain joins TRBV7-2 and TRBJ1-4; D is possibly TRBD1 (5 bases). Germline loops: CDR1 SGHTA, CDR2 FQGNSA. V was pared by 5 bases and J by 11 bases, with 15 bases between. This CDR3 has 13 residues. CDR3 protein: CASSPERGDKLFF. The CDR3 nucleotides are TGTGCCAGCAGCCCAGAACGGGGGGATAAACTGTTTTTT.

This clonotype was counted between two and nine times. This clone may be a read error of a much larger clone one base away. The chain combines TRBV20-1 with TRBJ2-1; tentative D call: TRBD1 (6 bases). Germline values: CDR1 DFQATT, CDR2 SNEGSKA (reference sequence). This CDR3 spans 18 amino acids. In DNA form, the CDR3 reads TGCTGTGCTAGAGATGGCAGGGGCGGATCCTCCTCCTACAATGAGCAGTTCTTC. Its translation is CCARDGRGGSSSYNEQFF.

This clonotype was detected only a few times. The chain couples TRBV4-1 to TRBJ2-1, with TRBD1 as a possible D gene (6 bases). Per germline, CDR1 MGHRA and CDR2 YSYEKL. The CDR3 is 21 residues long. V lost 0 bases and J lost 0, with 24 bases in between. CDR3 DNA sequence: TGCGCCAGCAGCCAAGAGAAGGGGGTGGCGGGTCCCCGGAGCTCCTACAATGAGCAGTTCTTC. This codes for CASSQEKGVAGPRSSYNEQFF.

This clonotype came up many times. This chain joins TRBV18 and TRBJ1-3; D unclear. Trimming stripped 3 bases from V and 0 bases from J, with 9 bases between. Per germline, CDR1 KGHSH and CDR2 LQKENI. The CDR3 consists of 15 residues. CDR3 sequence reads: CASSPVRDSGNTIYF. The CDR3 nucleotides read TGTGCCAGCTCACCGGTGAGAGACTCTGGAAACACCATATATTTT.

This clonotype was found many times. V gene TRBV2 combines with J gene TRBJ2-5; the match to TRBD1 covers 9 bases. Germline CDR1 is SNHLY and CDR2 is FYNNEI. V lost 7 bases, J lost 1 base, and 7 bases stayed unmatched. The CDR3 has 15 amino acids. CDR3 residues: CASMEQGASQETQYF. The CDR3 DNA sequence: TGTGCCAGCATGGAACAGGGGGCAAGCCAAGAGACCCAGTACTTC.

This clonotype has ten or more counts. This sequence joins TRBV7-2 and TRBJ1-5; the D gene is possibly TRBD1 (6 bases). The CDR3 is 14 residues long. Trimming left V 5 bases short and J 7 bases short, with 15 bases between. CDR1 is SGHTA and CDR2 is FQGNSA in the germline V gene. The CDR3 DNA reads as TGTGCCAGCAGCGACATCAGGGGCTTACAGCCCCAGCATTTT. It yields the protein CASSDIRGLQPQHF. Variable domain in full (rest from reference TRBV7-2 and TRBJ1-5): GAGVSQSPSNKVTEKGKDVELRCDPISGHTALYWYRQSLGQGLEFLIYFQGNSAPDKSGLPSDRFSAERTGGSVSTLTIQRTQQEDSAVYLCASSDIRGLQPQHFGDGTRLSIL.

The chain joins TRBV5-1 to TRBJ1-2; unclear D gene. The CDR3 is 14 amino acids. Per germline, CDR1 SGHRS and CDR2 YFSETQ. Trimming stripped 2 bases from V and 7 bases from J, with 15 bases between. CDR3 sequence: CASSLDSSSGGYTF. DNA for the CDR3: TGCGCCAGCAGCTTAGACTCTTCTTCTGGTGGCTACACCTTC.

This clonotype was observed many times. The CDR3 nucleotides are TGTGCCAGCAATCCGGGACGGACGAACACCGGGGAGCTGTTTTTT. This gives the protein CASNPGRTNTGELFF. The chain has TRBV3-1 and TRBJ2-2, with D perhaps being TRBD1 or TRBD2 (5 bases each). The CDR3 has 15 amino acids. Per the germline V gene, CDR1 is LGHDT and CDR2 is YNNKEL (reference sequence). V lost 7 bases and J 0 bases, leaving 12 bases between the germline ends.

This clonotype was counted ten times or more. The rearrangement links TRBV24-1 to TRBJ1-1; tentatively, D is TRBD1 (6 bases). The CDR3 has 14 amino acids. V was cut by 7 bases and J by 2 bases, with 13 bases left in between. CDR1 KGHDR and CDR2 SFDVKD come from the germline V gene. The CDR3 reads CATRNRVGNTEAFF. The CDR3 nucleotides read TGTGCCACCAGGAACAGGGTCGGAAACACTGAAGCTTTCTTT.

In its sample, this clonotype was seen many times. The chain uses TRBV5-1 and TRBJ1-1; D is perhaps TRBD1 (6 bases). Germline CDR1 reads SGHRS; CDR2 reads YFSETQ. V was clipped by 4 bases and J by 7 bases, with 17 bases between them. The CDR3 is 14 amino acids. The CDR3 region has the DNA TGCGCCAGCAGCCCCGGGAGGGGGTTCGGTGAAGCTTTCTTT. Its translation is CASSPGRGFGEAFF.

This clonotype was counted at least ten times. The V and J genes are TRBV12-3 or TRBV12-4 and TRBJ2-7; 10 nucleotides align to TRBD1. This CDR3 region has 14 residues. V lost 6 bases, J lost 5 bases, and 7 bases stayed unmatched. CDR3: CASSNDRGPHEQYF. DNA for the CDR3: TGTGCCAGCAGCAACGACAGGGGGCCACACGAGCAGTACTTC.

This clonotype came up many times. The chain employs TRBV7-9 and TRBJ1-2; D remains unclear. Trimming shortened V by 5 bases and J by 5 bases, and 12 bases separated the two germline ends. Germline V lookup: CDR1 SEHNR, CDR2 FQNEAQ (reference sequence). This CDR3 spans 13 amino acids. DNA for the CDR3: TGTGCCAGCAGCCCCCGGACCATTTATGGCTACACCTTC. It codes for CASSPRTIYGYTF. Together with reference TRBV7-9 and TRBJ1-2, the CDR3 gives the full variable domain: DTGVSQNPRHKITKRGQNVTFRCDPISEHNRLYWYRQTLGQGPEFLTYFQNEAQLEKSRLLSDRFSAERPKGSFSTLEIQRTEQGDSAMYLCASSPRTIYGYTFGSGTRLTVV.

The chain is built from TRBV5-1 and TRBJ2-2; tentative D call: TRBD1 (6 bases). This CDR3 spans 15 amino acids. Germline V gene lookup returns CDR1 SGHRS and CDR2 YFSETQ. The V gene lost 0 bases and the J gene lost 6 bases, with 12 bases spanning the gap. CDR3: CASSLARPGAGELFF. The DNA of the CDR3 is TGCGCCAGCAGCTTGGCGCGGCCAGGGGCCGGGGAGCTGTTTTTT.

At least ten counts were recorded for this clonotype. The chain recombines TRBV2 with TRBJ1-3; D perhaps matches TRBD1 (6 bases). Between the trimmed V and J ends, which lost 3 bases and 7 bases, there was a span of 13 bases. CDR1 is SNHLY, CDR2 FYNNEI, per germline. The CDR3 runs to 14 residues. CDR3 bases: TGTGCCAGCAGTGAGGCCCAGGGGTCGAACACCATATATTTT. It encodes CASSEAQGSNTIYF.

This clonotype was counted ten times or more. V gene TRBV12-3 or TRBV12-4 combines with J gene TRBJ2-3; possibly TRBD1 for D (6 bases). Deletions cut 7 bases from V and 6 bases from J, with 11 bases between. This CDR3 has 12 amino acids. CDR3 residues: CASTPRGDTQYF. CDR3 nucleotide sequence: TGTGCCAGCACCCCAAGGGGGGATACGCAGTATTTT.

This clonotype showed up many times. The chain joins TRBV25-1 to TRBJ1-1, with a tentative D call TRBD1 (5 bases). Germline V gene sequence: CDR1 MGHDK, CDR2 SYGVNS. The CDR3 is 16 amino acids. With 4 bases removed from V and 7 bases from J, the gap between germline ends came to 22 bases. In nucleotides, the CDR3 is TGTGCCAGCAGTGGAGGGCCTAGTACCGACAGTTATGAAGCTTTCTTT. Protein product: CASSGGPSTDSYEAFF. The full variable domain, in which reference TRBV25-1 and TRBJ1-1 provide the parts outside the CDR3, is EADIYQTPRYLVIGTGKKITLECSQTMGHDKMYWYQQDPGMELHLIHYSYGVNSTEKGDLSSESTVSRIRTEHFPLTLESARPSHTSQYLCASSGGPSTDSYEAFFGQGTRLTVV.

In this sample, this clonotype turned up many times. The chain carries TRBV4-1 and TRBJ2-5; 11 bases align to TRBD2. Germline CDR1 MGHRA, CDR2 YSYEKL. The V gene end was trimmed by 2 bases and the J gene end by 1 base; junction bases not matched to a gene: 3. The CDR3 runs 16 residues. For the CDR3, the DNA is TGCGCCAGCAGCCAAACGCTAGCGGGGGGCCAAGAGACCCAGTACTTC. This translates into CASSQTLAGGQETQYF.

This clonotype was recorded a few times. V is TRBV5-6 and J is TRBJ2-7, with TRBD2 matching over 10 bases. From germline, CDR1 is SGHDT and CDR2 YYEEEE. The length of the CDR3 is 16 residues. V lost 0 bases and J lost 7; bases outside the gene matches: 10. The CDR3 DNA sequence: TGTGCCAGCAGCTTGGTAGGCGGGACTAGCGTTCGGGAGCAGTACTTC. Protein sequence: CASSLVGGTSVREQYF.

The table lists this clonotype with many counts. This chain connects TRBV12-3 or TRBV12-4 to TRBJ1-2; D gene uncertain. The CDR3 has 14 residues. The V and J ends lost 1 base and 6 bases respectively, with 12 bases between them. The CDR3 is CASSLVRVGHGYTF. CDR3 nucleotide sequence: TGTGCCAGCAGTTTAGTAAGGGTAGGCCATGGCTACACCTTC.

This clonotype has ten or more counts. The V and J genes are TRBV5-1 and TRBJ1-6, with 7 bases aligning to TRBD1. This CDR3 region has 16 residues. Per germline, CDR1 SGHRS and CDR2 YFSETQ. V lost 0 bases to trimming and J lost 3 bases; unmatched junction nucleotides: 3. The CDR3 protein is CASSLAGQLYNSPLHF. The CDR3 DNA reads as TGCGCCAGCAGCTTGGCGGGACAGCTCTATAATTCACCCCTCCACTTT.

In its sample, this clonotype was seen many times. This sequence joins TRBV6-1 and TRBJ1-1; a possible D gene is TRBD1 (6 bases). CDR3 length: 14 amino acids. The V gene lost 8 bases and the J gene lost 1 base, with 14 bases spanning the gap. Germline V gene lookup returns CDR1 MNHNS and CDR2 SASEGT. The CDR3 DNA reads TGTGCCAGCGCACGGGGGCTCGAGAACACTGAAGCTTTCTTT. Amino acid sequence: CASARGLENTEAFF.